Listed below are T cell receptor beta chains from one sample, sequenced in a study of T cell clonotyping in hematopoietic cell transplantation. Assay: immunoSEQ multiplex PCR; the TCRdb copy retains only in-frame clones and omits some. Among 46,000 or so clones listed, 65% to 90% were seen once. The specimen was peripheral blood mononuclear cells, collected before stem cell transplant. All receptors come from a man between 60 and 70 years old with biphenotypic leukemia. Some clones in this sample may be carry-over from other donors' samples. CDR3s include the opening cysteine and the closing phenylalanine or tryptophan. A D gene is named only where the DNA matches it firmly. Part of the rows lack a size; the others show once, few, many or a class for expanded clones.

>TRBJ1-3|TRBV5-4|TRBD1|.|13
CASSWTGGNTIYF
TGTGCCAGCAGCTGGACAGGAGGAAACACCATATATTTT
>TRBJ1-5|TRBV7-2|TRBD1|.|15
CASSLLGTENQPQHF
TGTGCCAGCAGCTTACTCGGGACAGAGAATCAGCCCCAGCATTTT
>TRBJ1-2|TRBV11-2|.|.|16
CASSLVVQGGTTGYTF
TGTGCCAGCAGCTTAGTCGTCCAGGGTGGAACAACTGGCTACACCTTC
>TRBJ1-2|TRBV28|.|.|15
CASSLSQVPNYGYTF
TGTGCCAGCAGTTTGAGTCAGGTCCCTAACTATGGCTACACCTTC
>TRBJ1-1|TRBV30|.|.|14
CAWTLGPENTEAFF
TGTGCCTGGACCCTAGGGCCCGAAAACACTGAAGCTTTCTTT
>TRBJ1-2|TRBV18|TRBD1|.|13
CASSPIDRGGYTF
TGTGCCAGCTCACCGATTGACAGGGGTGGCTACACCTTC
>TRBJ2-1|TRBV23-1|.|.|18
CASSHREGTGSSYNEQFF
TGCGCCAGCAGTCACAGAGAAGGTACAGGGAGCTCCTACAATGAGCAGTTCTTC
>TRBJ1-1|TRBV7-7|TRBD1|.|13
CASAQGADTEAFF
TGTGCTAGCGCACAGGGGGCTGATACTGAAGCTTTCTTT
>TRBJ2-5|TRBV5-1|.|.|13
CASSLGLTETQYF
TGCGCCAGCAGCTTGGGACTAACTGAGACCCAGTACTTC
>TRBJ2-3|TRBV30|.|.|15
CAWSPEREERDTQYF
TGTGCCTGGAGCCCCGAGAGGGAGGAAAGGGATACGCAGTATTTT
>TRBJ1-2|TRBV5-1|.|.|12
CASSPEGYGYTF
TGCGCCAGCAGCCCCGAGGGGTATGGCTACACCTTC
>TRBJ2-7|TRBV7-2|.|.|15
CASSAYSEYYGEQYF
TGTGCCAGTTCAGCTTACTCGGAGTACTACGGAGAGCAGTACTTC
>TRBJ2-1|TRBV27|TRBD1|once|17
CASSSTRDRGFYNEQFF
TGTGCCAGCAGTTCAACCCGGGACAGGGGATTCTACAATGAGCAGTTCTTC
>TRBJ2-7|TRBV28|.|few|11
CASSALDEQYF
TGTGCCAGCAGTGCCCTTGACGAGCAGTACTTC
>TRBJ1-1|TRBV20-1|.|.|11
CSARLITEAFF
TGCAGTGCTAGACTCATCACTGAAGCTTTCTTT
>TRBJ2-7|TRBV4-3|.|.|15
CASSPRGGESYEQYF
TGCGCCAGCAGCCCTCGGGGCGGGGAATCCTACGAGCAGTACTTC
>TRBJ1-1|TRBV10-3|.|.|14
CAISEGVGGTEAFF
TGTGCCATCAGTGAGGGGGTTGGAGGCACTGAAGCTTTCTTT
>TRBJ1-5|TRBV28|TRBD1|once|15
CASSLTGDLNQPQHF
TGTGCCAGCAGCCTTACAGGGGACCTCAATCAGCCCCAGCATTTT
>TRBJ1-2|TRBV11-2|.|.|13
CASSSGTNYGYTF
TGTGCCAGCAGCTCCGGGACAAACTATGGCTACACCTTC
>TRBJ2-3|TRBV27|TRBD2|.|17
CASSRGLAGGSTDTQYF
TGTGCCAGCAGCCGGGGACTAGCGGGAGGTAGCACAGATACGCAGTATTTT